This entry lists 22 T cell receptor beta chains sequenced from one sample in a study of a mutant IDH1 vaccine in newly diagnosed glioma. The data were produced by immunoSEQ multiplex PCR, yet TCRdb's version contains in-frame clones alone and is incomplete. The sample has about 85,000 clones, about 90% seen once. The time point here: week 47, end of study. It was 300 ug of mutant IDH1 20-mer peptide that made up each vaccine dose, given with topical imiquimod. Which antigens these TCRs recognize remains unknown. The sequencing used PBMCs, collected from a glioma patient whose treatment included an IDH1 peptide vaccine. The receptors shown here come from a woman aged 45 to 65 with glioma.

This chain uses TRBV5-1 with TRBJ2-3; 8 bases are a match to TRBD2. Germline V CDR1 and CDR2: SGHRS, YFSETQ. The trim removed 0 bases at V and 4 bases at J, leaving 1 base unmatched. The CDR3 has 14 residues. The CDR3 sequence: CASSLAGGPDTQYF. In DNA, the CDR3 is TGCGCCAGCAGCTTGGCGGGAGGGCCAGATACGCAGTATTTT.

V gene TRBV5-1 combines with J gene TRBJ2-7, with 7 bases aligning to TRBD2. The V segment lost 0 bases and the J segment 0 bases; nucleotides outside the gene matches: 6. The germline gives CDR1 SGHRS, CDR2 YFSETQ. The CDR3 is made up of 16 amino acids. The CDR3 region has the DNA TGCGCCAGCAGCTTGGAGAGCGGGAAGAGCTCCTACGAGCAGTACTTC. Amino acids: CASSLESGKSSYEQYF.

The J gene is TRBJ2-7, the V gene TRBV6-6, with D perhaps TRBD1 or TRBD2 (5 bases each). Trimming pared 6 bases from V and 3 bases from J, leaving 12 bases between. Germline-derived CDR1 and CDR2 are MNHNY and SVGAGI (reference sequence). The CDR3 loop spans 13 amino acids. CDR3 amino acids: CASSRDANYEQYF. DNA of the CDR3: TGTGCCAGCAGCCGGGACGCCAACTACGAGCAGTACTTC.

The J gene is TRBJ1-5, the V gene TRBV6-1; the D is unclear. This CDR3 has 13 residues. CDR1 and CDR2 (germline): MNHNS, SASEGT. Trimming cost V 3 bases and J 4 bases, with 7 bases left between them. CDR3 DNA sequence: TGTGCCAGCAGTGACTCCTTTAATCAGCCCCAGCATTTT. Translating it yields CASSDSFNQPQHF.

The count of this clone is one. The chain couples TRBV7-9 to TRBJ1-1; D is possibly TRBD1 (5 bases). The CDR3 totals 13 residues. Germline V CDR1 and CDR2: SEHNR, FQNEAQ (reference sequence). V lost 3 bases and J 1 base, leaving 6 bases between the germline ends. CDR3 sequence: CASSFGGNTEAFF. The CDR3 DNA is TGTGCCAGCAGCTTCGGGGGGAACACTGAAGCTTTCTTT.

V is TRBV2 and J is TRBJ1-1; D ambiguous. V was pared by 7 bases and J by 0 bases, with 15 bases between. CDR1 is SNHLY and CDR2 is FYNNEI in the germline V gene. The CDR3 loop spans 15 amino acids. The CDR3 loop reads CASKGWKGMNTEAFF. The CDR3, as DNA: TGTGCCAGCAAAGGTTGGAAGGGCATGAACACTGAAGCTTTCTTT. Full variable domain (rest looked up from reference TRBV2 and TRBJ1-1): EPEVTQTPSHQVTQMGQEVILRCVPISNHLYFYWYRQILGQKVEFLVSFYNNEISEKSEIFDDQFSVERPDGSNFTLKIRSTKLEDSAMYFCASKGWKGMNTEAFFGQGTRLTVV.

V usage is TRBV5-8 and J usage is TRBJ1-4; D unclear. The ends were cut back, 3 bases at V and 5 bases at J, with 11 bases in the middle. This CDR3 has 14 residues. The V gene's germline CDR1 is SGHTS and CDR2 YDEGEE. The CDR3 sequence is CASSYQARNEKLFF. CDR3 nucleotide sequence: TGTGCCAGCAGCTATCAGGCACGGAATGAAAAACTGTTTTTT. The full variable domain, completed using reference TRBV5-8 and TRBJ1-4, is EAGVTQSPTHLIKTRGQQATLRCSPISGHTSVYWYQQALGLGLQFLLWYDEGEERNRGNFPPRFSGRQFPNYSSELNVNALELEDSALYLCASSYQARNEKLFFGSGTQLSVL.

V is TRBV5-1 and J is TRBJ2-2; unclear D gene. The germline gives CDR1 SGHRS, CDR2 YFSETQ. The CDR3 is 11 residues long. The V end was cut by 7 bases, the J end by 6 bases, with 7 bases between. The DNA for the CDR3 is TGCGCCAGCGAAGAGGCCGGGGAGCTGTTTTTT. The encoded protein is CASEEAGELFF.

The V call is TRBV7-8, the J call TRBJ2-7; tentatively, D is TRBD1 (6 bases). The V end was cut by 7 bases, the J end by 0 bases, with 13 bases between. The CDR3 consists of 14 residues. From germline, CDR1 is SGHVS and CDR2 FQNEAQ. CDR3 DNA sequence: TGTGCCAGCACTACGAGGGGGAGCTCCTACGAGCAGTACTTC. Its translation: CASTTRGSSYEQYF.

This chain connects TRBV6-1 to TRBJ2-3, with 10 bases that match TRBD2. CDR1 and CDR2 (germline): MNHNS, SASEGT. The CDR3 runs 15 residues. V lost 7 bases, J lost 6 bases, and 10 bases stayed unmatched. CDR3 bases: TGTGCCAGCACCCTAGCGGGAGCTGAGGGGGATACGCAGTATTTT. Translated: CASTLAGAEGDTQYF.

V usage is TRBV19 and J usage is TRBJ2-1; 10 bases are a match to TRBD1. Looked up from germline, CDR1 is LNHDA and CDR2 is SQIVND (reference sequence). V was clipped by 5 bases and J by 4 bases; unmatched bases: 5. The CDR3 has 15 residues. The CDR3 reads CASSHRTGGYNEQFF. CDR3 sequence (DNA): TGTGCCAGTAGTCACAGGACAGGGGGATACAATGAGCAGTTCTTC.

The V and J genes are TRBV11-2 and TRBJ1-4; D is possibly TRBD1 (5 bases). V was cut by 5 bases and J by 0 bases, with 13 bases left in between. CDR1 SGHAT and CDR2 FQNNGV come from the germline V gene. The CDR3 extends over 16 amino acids. The CDR3 DNA follows: TGTGCCAGCAGCCGCCTTAAAGGGGCAACTAATGAAAAACTGTTTTTT. This gives the protein CASSRLKGATNEKLFF.

The chain joins TRBV27 to TRBJ2-7, with D possibly TRBD2 on 7 matching bases. V lost 6 bases, J lost 2 bases, and 17 bases lay in between. Germline V lookup: CDR1 MNHEY, CDR2 SMNVEV (reference sequence). The CDR3 is made up of 15 amino acids. The CDR3 region is CASSRGAWGPYEQYF. Written as DNA, the CDR3 is TGTGCCAGCAGCCGGGGGGCGTGGGGCCCCTACGAGCAGTACTTC.

The J gene is TRBJ2-3, the V gene TRBV5-1; TRBD2 is a possible D gene (6 bases). This CDR3 is built from 14 residues. Trimming shortened V by 4 bases and J by 6 bases, and 15 bases separated the two germline ends. In germline, CDR1 is SGHRS, CDR2 YFSETQ. CDR3: CASSPWAGRDTQYF. As DNA, the CDR3 is TGCGCCAGCAGCCCATGGGCGGGACGGGATACGCAGTATTTT.

The gene calls are TRBV9 and TRBJ2-2; D gene unclear. This CDR3 has 13 residues. Germline loops: CDR1 SGDLS, CDR2 YYNGEE. V lost 4 bases, J lost 6 bases, and 10 bases lay in between. CDR3 amino acids: CASSLGSPGELFF. CDR3 coding DNA: TGTGCCAGCAGCTTAGGCTCGCCCGGGGAGCTGTTTTTT.

This chain connects TRBV4-1 to TRBJ2-7; 14 bases line up with TRBD2. J gave up 5 bases and V 4 bases, and 10 bases lay outside the gene matches. This CDR3 has 17 amino acids. CDR1 is MGHRA, CDR2 YSYEKL, per germline. Written as DNA, the CDR3 is TGCGCCAGCAGCCGCTTTAAAGGGACTAGCGGGAGAAACGAGCAGTACTTC. Amino acid sequence: CASSRFKGTSGRNEQYF.

This chain uses TRBV2 with TRBJ1-3; 7 bases map to TRBD1. The germline gives CDR1 SNHLY, CDR2 FYNNEI. This CDR3 contains 14 residues. After removal of 6 bases from V and 0 bases from J, the junction contained 2 bases not matched to a gene. The CDR3 bases are TGTGCCAGCAGGGGACAGCTCTCTGGAAACACCATATATTTT. Its protein product is CASRGQLSGNTIYF.

Only one count was recorded for this clone. The chain couples TRBV7-9 to TRBJ2-6, with 10 bases aligning to TRBD1. The trim removed 11 bases at V and 2 bases at J, leaving 9 bases unmatched. The CDR3 consists of 16 residues. Germline CDR1 and CDR2: SEHNR and FQNEAQ (reference sequence). The CDR3 DNA follows: TGTGCCGGAGTGACAGGGGGCATGACTGGGGCCAACGTCCTGACTTTC. Protein product: CAGVTGGMTGANVLTF.

CDR3 bases: TGTGCCACCTCCGGGACTAGCTACTACGAGCAGTACTTC. It yields the protein CATSGTSYYEQYF. The chain couples TRBV6-5 to TRBJ2-7; 9 bases align to TRBD2. CDR1 is MNHEY and CDR2 is SVGAGI in the germline V gene. CDR3 length: 13 residues. V lost 10 bases, J lost 3 bases, and 7 bases stayed unmatched.

The rearrangement joins TRBV2 to TRBJ1-5; D is ambiguous. Germline V gene sequence: CDR1 SNHLY, CDR2 FYNNEI. This CDR3 contains 14 residues. Deletions cut 0 bases from V and 7 bases from J, with 10 bases between. The CDR3 region is CASSEAARRQPQHF. CDR3 in DNA: TGTGCCAGCAGTGAAGCGGCGAGGAGGCAGCCCCAGCATTTT.

The rearrangement joins TRBV28 to TRBJ1-2; no firm D call. Per germline, CDR1 MDHEN and CDR2 SYDVKM. V lost 6 bases and J lost 2, with 10 bases in between. The CDR3 is 13 residues long. This CDR3 is CASRAVRNYGYTF. The CDR3, as DNA: TGTGCCAGCAGGGCAGTCCGAAACTATGGCTACACCTTC.

The V and J genes are TRBV28 and TRBJ1-4, with D possibly TRBD1 on 6 matching bases. Germline V gene sequence: CDR1 MDHEN, CDR2 SYDVKM. CDR3 size: 15 residues. V shed 6 bases and J shed 10 bases, with 21 bases lying between them. CDR3 nucleotide sequence: TGTGCCAGCAGCACTGGACAGACCCTCGGAAGAAAACTGTTTTTT. This sequence encodes CASSTGQTLGRKLFF.